This T cell receptor beta chain was obtained from a study of blood T cell repertoires in COVID-19. Study details: Italy, Spain and the United States were the sources of the convalescent and acute COVID-19 samples. Nucleic acid was either cDNA or gDNA, and it came from T cells, B-cell-depleted T cells, or PBMCs.

This clone was picked up one time. The CDR3 consists of 15 residues. Per the germline V gene, CDR1 is SGDLS and CDR2 is YYNGEE. V lost 2 bases and J lost 1, with 11 bases in between. Original processing notes: Quantification of nucleated cells was approximated via reference gene primer amplification. Method: immunoSEQ multiplex PCR; TCRdb's copy keeps in-frame clones and lacks some. The D gene and trimming were derived from the DNA, and the V and J assignments and clone size from that table. Among under 250,000 clones listed, 83% were seen once. This chain links TRBV9 with TRBJ2-3, with D maybe TRBD1 (5 bases). The sequence was collected from a man between 45 and 60 years old with active or convalescent COVID-19. Sequencing was carried out using peripheral blood. For the CDR3, the DNA is TGTGCCAGCAGCGTTGACTCGACAGGCACAGATACGCAGTATTTT. This sequence encodes CASSVDSTGTDTQYF.